This is a list of T cell receptor beta chains from one sample in a study of CD8+CD57+ T cells in acquired aplastic anemia. TCRdb passed the reads through MiXCR, listing each CDR3 protein once. The data show a few hundred thousand distinct CDR3 sequences, with about half seen just once and just under 20% held by the top ten. Sequencing input: sorted CD4+, CD8+, or CD8+CD57+ T cells (not recorded which) from PBMCs. These receptors were obtained from a human donor with aplastic anemia. CDR3s include the opening cysteine and the closing phenylalanine or tryptophan. Each record gives: CDR3 length, J gene, clone size, D gene, V gene, CDR3 DNA, CDR3 protein. The D gene is left open where the match is weak. A row's size may be missing; if present it is once, few, many or a size class.

>14|TRBJ2-3|many|TRBD2|TRBV7-3
TGTGCCAGTAAAGCGGGGGTGGGCACAGATACGCAGTATTTT
CASKAGVGTDTQYF
>17|TRBJ2-2|few|TRBD2|TRBV7-3
TGTGCCAGCAGCCCAACGGGACTAGCGGGGGACACCGGGGAGCTGTTTTTT
CASSPTGLAGDTGELFF
>13|TRBJ1-2|-|-|TRBV11-2
TGTGCCAGCAGCTTAGGAAGCTCTAGCGGCTACACCTTC
CASSLGSSSGYTF
>15|TRBJ1-5|many|-|TRBV9
TGTGCCAGCAGCGTAGTATCAGGGGACAATCAGCCCCAGCATTTT
CASSVVSGDNQPQHF
>15|TRBJ2-5|-|-|TRBV15
TGTGCCACCAGCAGCTTGGTTCAGGGCCAAGAGACCCAGTACTTC
CATSSLVQGQETQYF
>16|TRBJ1-2|-|-|TRBV2
TGTGCCAGCAGTGAAGGGAGGGCCACCTTAGGATATGGCTACACCTTC
CASSEGRATLGYGYTF
>16|TRBJ2-3|-|TRBD1|TRBV24-1
TGTGCCAGCCGGAAGGGTGACAGGGGGCGGACAGATACGCAGTGTTTT
CASRKGDRGRTDTQCF
>14|TRBJ2-7|many|-|TRBV6-5
TGTGCCAGCAGTTACGATGGGGGAACCTACGAGCAGTACTTC
CASSYDGGTYEQYF
>17|TRBJ2-1|once|TRBD2|TRBV24-1
TGTGCCACCAGTGACGTGGGACTAGCGGGGGGGAAGAATGAGCAGTTCTTC
CATSDVGLAGGKNEQFF
>16|TRBJ2-2|many|TRBD2|TRBV19
TGTGCCAGTAGTGGACTAGGGTTGACGAACACCGGGGAGCTGTTTTTT
CASSGLGLTNTGELFF
>15|TRBJ2-3|many|TRBD2|TRBV20-1
TGCAGTGCTAGAGATGACGGACTAGCTACAGATACGCAGTATTTT
CSARDDGLATDTQYF
>13|TRBJ1-1|many|TRBD1|TRBV20-1
TGCAGTGCTAGAGGAGGCACAGGGGGTTTAGCTTTCTTT
CSARGGTGGLAFF
>12|TRBJ2-1|-|-|TRBV20-1
TGCAGTGCCAAACCCTCGGCTTGGGAGCAGTTCTTC
CSAKPSAWEQFF
>15|TRBJ2-5|-|TRBD2|TRBV7-9
TGTGCCAGCAGCGAGGGGACTAGCGTTCGGGAGACCCAGTACTTC
CASSEGTSVRETQYF
>15|TRBJ1-1|many|TRBD1|TRBV9
TGTGCCAGCAGCGCCCCAGGGGGCGGGGCAACTGAAGCTTTCTTT
CASSAPGGGATEAFF
>15|TRBJ1-1|-|TRBD1|TRBV10-1
TGCGCCAGCAGTGATACCGGACAGGGGAACACTGAAGCTTTCTTT
CASSDTGQGNTEAFF
>15|TRBJ2-3|-|TRBD2|TRBV19
TGTGCCAGTACCATGTCCGGGGGGGGCACAGATACGCAGTATTTT
CASTMSGGGTDTQYF
>15|TRBJ2-7|-|-|TRBV7-9
TGCGCCAGCAGCTTCAGGGGGGCCGACGTCTACGAGCAGTACTTC
CASSFRGADVYEQYF
>16|TRBJ2-7|many|TRBD1|TRBV10-3
TGTGCCATCAGTGAAGGGACAGGGACAATATCCTACGAGCAGTACTTC
CAISEGTGTISYEQYF
>14|TRBJ1-6|-|-|TRBV7-2
TGTGCCAGCAGCCGTGACCATAGTAATTCACCCCTCCACTTT
CASSRDHSNSPLHF
>13|TRBJ2-1|-|-|TRBV19
TGTGCCAGTAGTATAAAGGTACCGGCTGAGCAGTTCTTC
CASSIKVPAEQFF
>15|TRBJ2-2|-|TRBD1|TRBV12-3/TRBV12-4
TGTGCCAGCAGTTGGGACAGGGGCCACACCGGGGAGCTGTTTTTC
CASSWDRGHTGELFF
>16|TRBJ1-2|-|TRBD1|TRBV5-1
TGCGCCAGCAGCTTGGTTCAGGGGGCGCCCTCCTATGGCTACACCTTC
CASSLVQGAPSYGYTF
>17|TRBJ2-3|once|TRBD2|TRBV9
TGTGCCAGCAGCGGTCGGGGGGGCCTACTTAGCACAGATACGCAGTATTTT
CASSGRGGLLSTDTQYF
>15|TRBJ1-1|-|-|TRBV20-1
TGCAGTGCTAGAGATCGGGGGACACAGAACACTGAAGCTTTCTTT
CSARDRGTQNTEAFF
>14|TRBJ2-7|-|TRBD1|TRBV5-1
TGTGCCAGCAGGTCCGGGACAGGTAGTGGGGAGCAGTACTTC
CASRSGTGSGEQYF
>14|TRBJ2-4|-|-|TRBV11-2
TGTGCCAGCCGCTTATCACCAACCAAAAACATTCAGTACTTC
CASRLSPTKNIQYF
>14|TRBJ1-6|-|TRBD1|TRBV5-6
TGTGCCAGCAGCTTGGAACAGGGGAATTCACCCCTCCACTTT
CASSLEQGNSPLHF